The 15 T cell receptor beta chains given below trace back to one sample, sequenced in a study of T cells after yellow fever vaccination. TCRdb ran MiXCR on the 5' RACE reads and lists one entry per CDR3 protein. The sample contains 180,000 or so distinct CDR3 sequences, approximately 10% of which appear only once. The source was CD8+ T cells sorted from PBMCs, collected 15 days after the yellow fever booster vaccination. These receptors all come from a young man who received the YFV17D yellow fever vaccine.

The DNA of the CDR3 is TGCGCCAGCAGCCAACAGGGCCCAACTCTTTATGGCTACACCTTC. Protein product: CASSQQGPTLYGYTF. The V call is TRBV4-1, the J call TRBJ1-2; maybe TRBD1 (5 bases). V lost 2 bases to trimming and J lost 5 bases, with 15 bases between them. Germline-derived CDR1 and CDR2 are MGHRA and YSYEKL. CDR3 length: 15 amino acids.

The chain recombines TRBV7-9 with TRBJ2-5; D is unclear. The CDR3 extends over 11 amino acids. Germline CDR1 and CDR2: SEHNR and FQNEAQ (reference sequence). V was shortened by 8 bases and J by 4 bases, with 8 bases between the two germline ends. Here the CDR3 reads CASEARETQYF. CDR3 nucleotides: TGTGCCAGCGAAGCTAGAGAGACCCAGTACTTC.

The sample holds many counts of this clonotype. The rearrangement joins TRBV11-2 to TRBJ2-2; no clear D. Looked up from germline, CDR1 is SGHAT and CDR2 is FQNNGV. V was trimmed by 0 bases and J by 7 bases, leaving 27 bases between them. The CDR3 has 20 amino acids. DNA of the CDR3: TGTGCCAGCAGCTTAGATTCGAGAAGGGTCCTTCTAACCCCCCACGGGGAGCTGTTTTTT. This codes for CASSLDSRRVLLTPHGELFF. Together with reference TRBV11-2 and TRBJ2-2, the CDR3 gives the full variable domain: EAGVAQSPRYKIIEKRQSVAFWCNPISGHATLYWYQQILGQGPKLLIQFQNNGVVDDSQLPKDRFSAERLKGVDSTLKIQPAKLEDSAVYLCASSLDSRRVLLTPHGELFFGEGSRLTVL.

The gene calls are TRBV13 and TRBJ2-5; 10 bases fit TRBD2. CDR1 PRHDT and CDR2 FYEKMQ come from the germline V gene (reference sequence). This CDR3 contains 15 residues. The junction had 7 bases not matched to a gene; V was cut back by 4 bases and J by 5 bases. The CDR3: CASSWSGGARETQYF. As DNA, the CDR3 is TGTGCCAGCAGCTGGAGCGGGGGGGCCCGGGAGACCCAGTACTTC.

This clonotype was seen more than once but under ten times. The V call is TRBV6-5, the J call TRBJ2-7; 8 bases fit TRBD1. Germline assignment: CDR1 MNHEY and CDR2 SVGAGI. J was trimmed by 7 bases and V by 7 bases; bases with no gene match: 9. This CDR3 is 13 amino acids long. CDR3 sequence reads: CASTAGGLREQYF. CDR3 DNA sequence: TGTGCCAGCACGGCAGGGGGCTTGCGAGAGCAGTACTTC.

The gene calls are TRBV7-9 and TRBJ2-5, with 8 bases aligning to TRBD2. Per the germline V gene, CDR1 is SEHNR and CDR2 is FQNEAQ (reference sequence). The CDR3 contains 16 residues. V was clipped by 0 bases and J by 5 bases; unmatched bases: 8. CDR3 in amino acids: CASSLATGGPEETQYF. CDR3 nucleotide sequence: TGTGCCAGCAGCTTAGCGACGGGGGGGCCGGAGGAGACCCAGTACTTC.

This clonotype occurred many times. The CDR3 DNA is TGCGCCAGCAGTGATGGGGGTACGCAGTATTTT. The encoded protein is CASSDGGTQYF. This chain links TRBV10-2 with TRBJ2-3, with D perhaps assigned TRBD1 or TRBD2 (5 bases each). Deletions cut 3 bases from V and 8 bases from J, with 6 bases between. CDR1 is WSHSY, CDR2 SAAADI, per germline. The CDR3 length is 11 residues.

This clonotype was counted only a few times. This chain links TRBV4-1 with TRBJ2-3; 8 nucleotides line up with TRBD2. J gave up 6 bases and V 1 base, and 9 bases lay outside the gene matches. The CDR3 has 16 amino acids. Germline V gene data show CDR1 as MGHRA and CDR2 as YSYEKL. CDR3 sequence reads: CASSQVSGGLWDTQYF. The DNA for the CDR3 is TGCGCCAGCAGCCAAGTGTCGGGGGGGCTATGGGATACGCAGTATTTT.

CDR3 in DNA: TGCGCCAGCAGCCCCCTCGGACAGGACTCCTACAATGAGCAGTTCTTC. Translation gives CASSPLGQDSYNEQFF. The rearrangement joins TRBV4-1 to TRBJ2-1, with TRBD1 matching 7 bases. CDR1 is MGHRA and CDR2 is YSYEKL in the germline V gene. Losses at the gene ends were 4 bases for V and 0 bases for J; bases not matched to a gene: 6. The CDR3 totals 16 residues.

This clonotype occurred many times. The chain employs TRBV24-1 and TRBJ2-7, with 7 nucleotides matching TRBD2. The V gene end was trimmed by 3 bases and the J gene end by 0 bases; junction bases not matched to a gene: 10. CDR1 and CDR2 from the germline V gene are KGHDR and SFDVKD. This CDR3 contains 17 residues. CDR3 nucleotides: TGTGCCACCAGTGATCTCCTCCGGGGGGTTCCCTCCTACGAGCAGTACTTC. Its protein is CATSDLLRGVPSYEQYF.

This clonotype was recorded at least ten times. V usage is TRBV11-2 and J usage is TRBJ1-1, with a weak D call TRBD1 (6 bases). Germline loops: CDR1 SGHAT, CDR2 FQNNGV. The V gene lost 4 bases and the J gene lost 0 bases, with 15 bases spanning the gap. The length of the CDR3 is 16 residues. This chain's CDR3 is CASSWGARGLNTEAFF. The CDR3, as DNA: TGTGCCAGCAGCTGGGGGGCGAGGGGCCTGAACACTGAAGCTTTCTTT.

This clonotype has only a few counts. The V and J genes are TRBV9 and TRBJ2-5; D is perhaps TRBD2 (5 bases). Germline V gene data show CDR1 as SGDLS and CDR2 as YYNGEE. V dropped 1 base and J dropped 9 bases, with 19 bases sitting between them. The CDR3 length is 15 residues. The CDR3 loop is CASSVRGSDRNPQYF. CDR3 coding DNA: TGTGCCAGCAGCGTAAGAGGGTCGGACCGGAACCCCCAGTACTTC.

As DNA, the CDR3 is TGCGCCAGTGCCCACAGGGACGACGAGCAGTACTTC. Protein product: CASAHRDDEQYF. This chain joins TRBV5-1 and TRBJ2-7; D perhaps matches TRBD1 (6 bases). The V gene lost 8 bases and the J gene lost 5 bases, with 14 bases spanning the gap. Germline V CDR1 and CDR2: SGHRS, YFSETQ. The CDR3 runs to 12 residues.

Only a few counts were recorded for this clonotype. The chain employs TRBV7-9 and TRBJ1-4; TRBD1 aligns across 7 bases. The J segment lost 3 bases and the V segment lost 5 bases, leaving 3 bases of the junction unmatched. The germline gives CDR1 SEHNR, CDR2 FQNEAQ (reference sequence). This CDR3 is built from 14 residues. The CDR3, as DNA: TGTGCCAGCAGCGGTACAGGGGCTAATGAAAAACTGTTTTTT. It is translated as CASSGTGANEKLFF.

This clonotype was seen only a few times. This chain joins TRBV2 and TRBJ2-7, with 9 bases that match TRBD1. There are 13 residues in the CDR3. Looked up from germline, CDR1 is SNHLY and CDR2 is FYNNEI. V shed 3 bases and J 5 bases; nucleotides not matched to a gene: 2. The CDR3 spells CASSERDRDEQYV. The CDR3 DNA is TGTGCCAGCAGTGAGAGGGACAGGGACGAGCAGTACGTC.